Each of the 19 T cell receptor beta chains below was sequenced from the same sample in a study of cytomegalovirus exposure and HLA in healthy donors (dated by TCRdb to 2016 to 2017). The receptor library was made with the immunoSEQ multiplex PCR assay. For the multiplex PCR, a mixture combining 60 forward primers for TCR Vbeta segments and 13 reverse primers for TCR Jbeta segments was used. The source is immuneACCESS, and TCRdb retained only in-frame sequences with V and J called. Part of the clones is not carried over; for the studies checked, unresolved V genes explain less than half of this, and the remainder is unexplained. In this sample the table shows fewer than 250,000 clones, about 75% of which occur a single time. The ten most abundant clones make up 1.5% to 2% of the sample. Sequencing was done on a sample of PBMCs. These receptors were taken from a male donor in good health and CMV-seronegative.

V gene TRBV7-3 combines with J gene TRBJ2-7, with 14 bases matching TRBD2. V lost 4 bases to trimming and J lost 6 bases; unmatched junction nucleotides: 11. The CDR3 runs to 17 residues. CDR1 and CDR2 (germline): SGHTA, FQGTGA. Written as DNA, the CDR3 is TGTGCCAGCAGCTCCGGACTAGCGGGGGGTCCTTCGGGCGAGCAGTACTTC. The encoded protein is CASSSGLAGGPSGEQYF.

The V and J genes are TRBV11-3 and TRBJ2-1; D perhaps matches TRBD1 (6 bases). The V end lost 6 bases, the J end lost 10 bases, and 13 bases lay between the germline ends. CDR1 SGHNT and CDR2 YENEEA come from the germline V gene. The CDR3 covers 12 residues. CDR3 coding DNA: TGTGCCAGCAGGTCCACCGGGACAGAGCAGTTCTTC. It is translated as CASRSTGTEQFF.

This chain uses TRBV15 with TRBJ1-2, with 12 bases fitting TRBD1. Trimming cost V 5 bases and J 6 bases; bases outside gene matches: 10. The germline CDR1 and CDR2 sequences are LNHNV and YYDKDF (reference sequence). CDR3 length: 16 amino acids. Here the CDR3 reads CATSRPGTGGEHGYTF. CDR3 in DNA: TGTGCCACCAGCCGGCCCGGGACAGGGGGCGAACATGGCTACACCTTC.

This clone appeared a few times. The chain has TRBV27 and TRBJ1-3, with TRBD1 matching over 9 bases. Germline V gene data show CDR1 as MNHEY and CDR2 as SMNVEV (reference sequence). The CDR3 covers 15 residues. J lost 7 bases, V lost 5 bases, and 9 bases had no gene match. CDR3 amino acids: CASSGRTGAPNTIYF. The CDR3 coding sequence is TGTGCCAGCAGTGGCCGGACAGGGGCGCCGAACACCATATATTTT.

The chain uses TRBV27 and TRBJ1-6, with D possibly TRBD1 on 6 matching bases. The ends were cut back, 5 bases at V and 7 bases at J, with 12 bases in the middle. CDR3 length: 14 amino acids. Germline V gene data show CDR1 as MNHEY and CDR2 as SMNVEV (reference sequence). CDR3 DNA sequence: TGTGCCAGCAGTCCCGGACAGATCAATTCACCCCTCCACTTT. This gives the protein CASSPGQINSPLHF.

The chain joins TRBV5-1 to TRBJ2-3; TRBD1 agrees at 7 bases. The V gene end was trimmed by 0 bases and the J gene end by 2 bases; junction bases not matched to a gene: 3. CDR3 size: 15 residues. CDR1 is SGHRS, CDR2 YFSETQ, per germline. The CDR3 spells CASSLEGQFTDTQYF. CDR3 bases: TGCGCCAGCAGCTTGGAGGGACAGTTCACAGATACGCAGTATTTT.

Comment on this clone: The junction departs from germline at one end; a sequencing error may be responsible. This chain links TRBV7-9 with TRBJ1-2; unclear D gene. The CDR3 is made up of 15 amino acids. Germline V gives CDR1 SEHNR, CDR2 FQNEAQ (reference sequence). CDR3 loop: CSSSFPGNGDYGYTF. CDR3 DNA: TGTTCCAGCAGCTTTCCAGGAAACGGGGACTATGGCTACACCTTC.

The chain uses TRBV28 and TRBJ2-7; tentatively, D is TRBD1 (5 bases). Trimming took off 3 bases at V and 6 bases at J, with 9 bases between the two ends. Germline CDR1 MDHEN, CDR2 SYDVKM. The CDR3 is 12 amino acids. CDR3 protein: CASSLSGFEQYF. In DNA form, the CDR3 reads TGTGCCAGCAGTTTGTCAGGGTTCGAGCAGTACTTC.

The CDR3 DNA reads TGTGCCAGCAGCTTAGGGACAGTCAATGAGCAGTTCTTC. Its protein product is CASSLGTVNEQFF. V gene TRBV7-8 combines with J gene TRBJ2-1, with D maybe TRBD1 (6 bases). CDR1 and CDR2 (germline): SGHVS, FQNEAQ. CDR3 length equals 13 residues. V gave up 1 base and J gave up 6 bases, with 7 bases separating them.

The V and J genes are TRBV7-2 and TRBJ1-5; D gene unclear. This CDR3 contains 12 residues. Germline lookup yields CDR1 SGHTA and CDR2 FQGNSA. Trimming cost V 8 bases and J 3 bases, with 8 bases left between them. The CDR3 loop reads CASGAYNQPQHF. As DNA, the CDR3 is TGTGCCAGCGGAGCTTACAATCAGCCCCAGCATTTT.

The chain combines TRBV28 with TRBJ1-5; no clear D. This CDR3 is 14 amino acids long. Trimming stripped 4 bases from V and 2 bases from J, with 9 bases between. Per germline, CDR1 MDHEN and CDR2 SYDVKM. Here the CDR3 DNA reads TGTGCCAGCAGTTCCCGGAGGGGCAATCAGCCCCAGCATTTT. It specifies CASSSRRGNQPQHF.

This chain uses TRBV7-9 with TRBJ2-5; D might be TRBD1 (5 bases). Germline-derived CDR1 and CDR2 are SEHNR and FQNEAQ (reference sequence). V was shortened by 5 bases and J by 5 bases, with 12 bases between the two germline ends. The CDR3 loop spans 13 amino acids. Written as DNA, the CDR3 is TGTGCCAGCAGCCCCGACAGCCCGGAGACCCAGTACTTC. This translates into CASSPDSPETQYF.

This chain joins TRBV18 and TRBJ1-2; D gene unclear. CDR1 and CDR2 from the germline V gene are KGHSH and LQKENI. This CDR3 is 12 amino acids long. Trimming stripped 3 bases from V and 8 bases from J, with 10 bases between. The chain's CDR3 is CASSPSGRGYTF. CDR3 bases: TGTGCCAGCTCACCTTCGGGTCGCGGCTACACCTTC.

The V call is TRBV11-2, the J call TRBJ2-2; 10 bases are a match to TRBD2. J gave up 0 bases and V 2 bases, and 3 bases lay outside the gene matches. The CDR3 sequence is 17 residues long. Germline CDR1 SGHAT, CDR2 FQNNGV. CDR3 DNA: TGTGCCAGCAGCTTACAACTAGCGGGGCCGAACACCGGGGAGCTGTTTTTT. It encodes CASSLQLAGPNTGELFF.

This rearrangement joins TRBV11-2 to TRBJ1-2; 9 bases fit TRBD1. This CDR3 region has 14 residues. With 6 bases clipped from V and 4 bases from J, the junction kept 6 bases outside the gene matches. The germline V gene has CDR1 SGHAT and CDR2 FQNNGV. CDR3 sequence: CASSRTDRGYGYTF. The CDR3, as DNA: TGTGCCAGCAGTAGAACGGACAGGGGCTATGGCTACACCTTC.

V usage is TRBV7-2 and J usage is TRBJ1-2; TRBD1 is a possible D gene (5 bases). The V end lost 6 bases, the J end lost 8 bases, and 16 bases lay between the germline ends. CDR3 length equals 13 residues. Germline V gene lookup returns CDR1 SGHTA and CDR2 FQGNSA. CDR3 residues: CASSPTQGEGYTF. CDR3 in DNA: TGTGCCAGCAGTCCCACCCAGGGTGAGGGCTACACCTTC.

V usage is TRBV5-1 and J usage is TRBJ1-1, with D possibly being TRBD1 (5 bases). This CDR3 has 16 residues. From germline, CDR1 is SGHRS and CDR2 YFSETQ. V was pared by 4 bases and J by 0 bases, with 16 bases between. The CDR3 nucleotides read TGCGCCAGCAGCCCGAACCCCCCAGGGTTGAACACTGAAGCTTTCTTT. Translation gives CASSPNPPGLNTEAFF.

This chain links TRBV18 with TRBJ2-7; TRBD1 is a possible D gene (6 bases). The CDR3 contains 12 residues. With 1 base removed from V and 6 bases from J, the gap between germline ends came to 7 bases. CDR1 KGHSH and CDR2 LQKENI come from the germline V gene. The CDR3: CASSPLGGEQYF. The CDR3 region has the DNA TGTGCCAGCTCACCACTAGGGGGCGAGCAGTACTTC.

The CDR3 region has the DNA TGCGCCAGCAGCTTGGAAACACCTGAGCAGTTCTTC. Amino acid sequence: CASSLETPEQFF. V and J are TRBV5-1 and TRBJ2-1; D gene uncertain. Germline CDR1 is SGHRS and CDR2 is YFSETQ. V dropped 0 bases and J dropped 9 bases, with 7 bases sitting between them. This CDR3 is built from 12 residues.